The 2 T cell receptor beta chains below come from one sample, sequenced in a study of CD8+ T cells in alopecia areata. RNA extraction was followed by reverse transcription into cDNA, which acted as the sequencing template. Assay used: immunoSEQ multiplex PCR; TCRdb lists only in-frame clones, some missing. The sample holds roughly 200,000 clones; 30% to 40% are singletons and the top ten take 0.4% to 0.55%. Treatment reported: oral pan-JAK inhibitor, 5-10 mg twice daily. The sequences come from CD4+ T cells sorted from blood, collected between weeks 30 and 35, from a patient treated with tofacitinib. The origin of the receptors is a human donor with alopecia areata.

The rearrangement joins TRBV10-3 to TRBJ1-2; no clear D. CDR1 is ENHRY and CDR2 is SYGVKD in the germline V gene. The CDR3 loop spans 15 amino acids. The V gene lost 6 bases and the J gene lost 3 bases, with 17 bases spanning the gap. CDR3 loop: CAISIPTRVDYGYTF. The CDR3 DNA reads TGTGCCATCAGCATCCCGACAAGGGTGGACTATGGCTACACCTTC.

The CDR3 loop reads CASSMSGASQPQHF. The CDR3 DNA sequence: TGTGCCAGTAGTATGAGCGGGGCTTCACAGCCCCAGCATTTT. The chain combines TRBV19 with TRBJ1-5; weak D call: TRBD1 (5 bases). The CDR3 totals 14 residues. Germline V gives CDR1 LNHDA, CDR2 SQIVND (reference sequence). Trimming removed 3 bases at V and 7 bases at J, with 13 bases between.